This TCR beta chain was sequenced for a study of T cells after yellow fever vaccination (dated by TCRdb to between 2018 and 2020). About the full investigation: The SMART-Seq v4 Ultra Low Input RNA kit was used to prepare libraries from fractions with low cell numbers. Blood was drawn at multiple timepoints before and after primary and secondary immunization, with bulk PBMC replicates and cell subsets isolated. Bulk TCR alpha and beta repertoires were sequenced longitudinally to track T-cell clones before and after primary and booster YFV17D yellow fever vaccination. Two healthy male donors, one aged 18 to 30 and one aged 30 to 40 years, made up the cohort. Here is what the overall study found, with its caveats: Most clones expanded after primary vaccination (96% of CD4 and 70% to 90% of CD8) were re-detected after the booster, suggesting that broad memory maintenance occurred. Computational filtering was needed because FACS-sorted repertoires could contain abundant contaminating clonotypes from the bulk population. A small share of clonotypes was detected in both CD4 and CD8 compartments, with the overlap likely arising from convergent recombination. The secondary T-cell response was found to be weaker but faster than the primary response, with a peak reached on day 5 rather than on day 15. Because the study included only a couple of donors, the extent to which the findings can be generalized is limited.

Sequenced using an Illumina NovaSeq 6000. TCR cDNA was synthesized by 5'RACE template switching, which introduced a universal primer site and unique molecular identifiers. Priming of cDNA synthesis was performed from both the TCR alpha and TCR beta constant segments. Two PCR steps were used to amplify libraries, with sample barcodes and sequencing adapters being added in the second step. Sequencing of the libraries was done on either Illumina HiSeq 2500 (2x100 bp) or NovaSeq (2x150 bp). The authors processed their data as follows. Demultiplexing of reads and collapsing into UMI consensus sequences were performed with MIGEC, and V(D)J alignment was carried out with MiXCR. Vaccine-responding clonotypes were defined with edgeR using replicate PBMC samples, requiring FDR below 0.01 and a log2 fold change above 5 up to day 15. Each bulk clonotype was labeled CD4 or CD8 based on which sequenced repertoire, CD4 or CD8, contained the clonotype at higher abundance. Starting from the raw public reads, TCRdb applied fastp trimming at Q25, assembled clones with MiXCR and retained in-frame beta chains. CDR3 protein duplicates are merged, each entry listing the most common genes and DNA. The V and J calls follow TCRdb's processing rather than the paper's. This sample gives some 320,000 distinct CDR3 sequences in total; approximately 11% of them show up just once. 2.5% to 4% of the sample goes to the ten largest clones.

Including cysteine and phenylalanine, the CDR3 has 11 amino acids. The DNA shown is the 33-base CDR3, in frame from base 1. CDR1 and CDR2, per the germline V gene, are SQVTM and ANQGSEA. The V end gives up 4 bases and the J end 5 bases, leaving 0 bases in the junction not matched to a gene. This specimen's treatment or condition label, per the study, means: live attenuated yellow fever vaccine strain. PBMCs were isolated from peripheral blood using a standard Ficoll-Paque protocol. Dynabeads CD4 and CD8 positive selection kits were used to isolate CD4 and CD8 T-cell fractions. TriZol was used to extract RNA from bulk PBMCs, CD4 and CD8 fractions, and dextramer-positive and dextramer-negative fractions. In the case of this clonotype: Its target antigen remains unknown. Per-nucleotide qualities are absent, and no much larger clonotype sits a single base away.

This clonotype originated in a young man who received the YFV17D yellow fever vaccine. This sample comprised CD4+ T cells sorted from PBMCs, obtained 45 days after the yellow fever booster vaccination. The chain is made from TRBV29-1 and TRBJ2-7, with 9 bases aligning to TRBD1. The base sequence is TGCAGCGTTGGGACAGGGGACGAGCAGTACTTC. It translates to CSVGTGDEQYF.